This is a list of T cell receptor beta chains from one sample in a study of molecular identifiers for immune sequencing clone quantification. From the PCR reads, TCRdb called clonotypes with MiXCR, one entry per CDR3 protein. The data contain about 510,000 distinct CDR3 sequences, roughly a fifth of them seen just once; the ten biggest clones take up approximately 0.84%. Material: naive CD8+ T cells from blood, with Jurkat cell RNA spiked in. Receptor source: a human donor in good health. Some libraries in this study had Jurkat cell RNA spiked in. CDR3s include the opening cysteine and the closing phenylalanine or tryptophan. A D gene is named only where the DNA matches it firmly. Size values are once, few and many counts, or a class for expanded clones, and some rows have none.

j_gene	abundance	d_gene	v_gene	CDR3aa	CDR3nt
TRBJ2-7	-	-	TRBV9	CASSVGTDYYEQHF	TGTGCCAGCAGCGTCGGGACGGATTACTACGAGCAGCACTTC
TRBJ2-3	many	-	TRBV3-1	CASSQANGDTQYF	TGTGCCAGCAGCCAAGCAAATGGAGATACGCAGTATTTT
TRBJ2-7	-	TRBD2	TRBV14	CVSRLAGDYEQYF	TGTGTCAGCAGACTAGCGGGGGACTACGAGCAGTACTTC
TRBJ2-5	few	TRBD2	TRBV4-1	CASSSLGLAGGMSQETQYF	TGCGCCAGCAGCTCCCTGGGACTAGCGGGGGGAATGAGCCAAGAGACCCAGTACTTC
TRBJ2-2	-	-	TRBV7-9	CASGTPGHANTGELFF	TGTGCCAGCGGCACCCCGGGACACGCGAACACCGGGGAGCTGTTTTTT
TRBJ2-2	-	TRBD2	TRBV7-6	CASSLTSGRPGTGELFF	TGTGCCAGCAGCTTAACTAGCGGGAGGCCGGGGACCGGGGAGCTGTTTTTT
TRBJ1-2	-	TRBD1	TRBV20-1	CSARPDRVLATGFYGYTF	TGCAGTGCTAGGCCCGACAGGGTCCTCGCGACCGGGTTCTATGGCTACACCTTC
TRBJ2-5	many	TRBD2	TRBV7-9	CASSGRTSGRQETQYF	TGTGCCAGCAGCGGGAGGACTAGCGGCCGGCAAGAGACCCAGTACTTC
TRBJ1-4	-	TRBD1	TRBV5-1	CASSLAGGQGMFREKLFF	TGCGCCAGCAGCTTGGCCGGGGGACAGGGTATGTTTCGGGAAAAACTGTTTTTT
TRBJ1-1	many	-	TRBV29-1	CSVDHTVGLGRKGDMNTEAFF	TGCAGCGTTGACCACACCGTGGGCCTAGGTCGAAAGGGAGACATGAACACTGAAGCTTTCTTT
TRBJ2-1	-	-	TRBV11-2	CASSEPGPAVSSYNEQFF	TGTGCCAGCAGCGAGCCGGGACCAGCGGTAAGCTCCTACAATGAGCAGTTCTTC
TRBJ1-2	few	-	TRBV2	CASSGRTLYGYTF	TGTGCCAGCAGTGGGCGGACACTGTATGGCTACACCTTC
TRBJ2-3	few	TRBD1	TRBV7-9	CASSRGTGELYGTDTQYF	TGTGCCAGCAGCCGAGGGACAGGGGAGCTCTATGGCACAGATACGCAGTATTTT
TRBJ2-5	few	-	TRBV20-1	CSASGGQETQYF	TGCAGTGCTAGTGGAGGGCAAGAGACCCAGTACTTC
TRBJ1-2	-	-	TRBV4-2	CASSQGLQGHPAGNYGYTF	TGTGCCAGCAGCCAAGGGCTACAGGGTCATCCAGCTGGAAACTATGGCTACACCTTC
TRBJ2-7	few	-	TRBV6-2/TRBV6-3	CASTGVYEQYF	TGTGCCAGCACGGGGGTTTACGAGCAGTACTTC
TRBJ2-7	few	-	TRBV4-3	CASSQELVGTYEQYF	TGCGCCAGCAGCCAAGAATTGGTTGGGACCTACGAGCAGTACTTC
TRBJ1-2	few	-	TRBV27	CASSFVGNNYGYTF	TGTGCCAGCAGTTTTGTGGGGAACAACTATGGCTACACCTTC
TRBJ2-2	-	TRBD2	TRBV20-1	CSARDRLAGTGELFF	TGCAGTGCTAGAGATCGACTAGCTGGCACCGGGGAGCTGTTTTTT
TRBJ2-5	few	TRBD1	TRBV6-2/TRBV6-3	CASSGTGGPETQYF	TGTGCCAGCTCCGGGACAGGGGGCCCCGAGACCCAGTACTTC
TRBJ2-1	-	-	TRBV7-6	CASSITGLYNEQFF	TGTGCCAGCAGCATCACTGGACTGTACAATGAGCAGTTCTTC
TRBJ2-2	-	-	TRBV24-1	CATSDWGTGELFF	TGTGCCACCAGTGATTGGGGGACCGGGGAGCTGTTTTTT
TRBJ1-5	many	TRBD1	TRBV28	CASSASGTGHQPQHF	TGTGCCAGCAGTGCAAGCGGGACAGGTCACCAGCCCCAGCATTTT
TRBJ1-3	many	-	TRBV6-1	CASSEGRSGNTIYF	TGTGCCAGCAGTGAAGGCCGGTCTGGAAACACCATATATTTT
TRBJ2-5	many	TRBD1	TRBV6-2/TRBV6-3	CASSSGTGVRETQYF	TGTGCCAGCAGCTCCGGGACAGGGGTTCGAGAGACCCAGTACTTC
TRBJ1-2	-	-	TRBV3-1	CASSQDPPSGVDGYTF	TGTGCCAGCAGCCAAGATCCTCCATCGGGAGTTGATGGCTACACCTTC
TRBJ2-3	-	-	TRBV4-1	CASSQNRVPATDTQYF	TGCGCCAGCAGCCAAAACAGGGTGCCGGCCACAGATACGCAGTATTTT